What follows are 14 T cell receptor beta chains derived from one specimen sequenced in a study of shared clonotypes between healthy human individuals. Profiled with immunoSEQ multiplex PCR; TCRdb holds only in-frame clones, not every one. This sample has about 1.5 million clones; 95% to 99% occur once, and the top ten carry approximately 0.44%. The specimen was naive CD4+ T cells sorted from blood. Subset specified: CD45RA+ positively selected. The receptors were sampled from a man aged 25-40 years in good health.

This clone came up once. This CDR3 reads CASSAHTGTGREQYF. CDR3 DNA sequence: TGTGCCAGCAGTGCCCACACCGGGACAGGGCGCGAGCAGTACTTC. V and J are TRBV25-1 and TRBJ2-7; 9 nucleotides line up with TRBD1. Trimming removed 4 bases from V and 6 bases from J; junction bases left unmatched: 10. Germline assignment: CDR1 MGHDK and CDR2 SYGVNS. There are 15 residues in the CDR3.

The genes are TRBV15 and TRBJ2-1; 9 bases align to TRBD2. Germline V lookup: CDR1 LNHNV, CDR2 YYDKDF (reference sequence). The CDR3 is 15 amino acids. With 5 bases clipped from V and 4 bases from J, the junction kept 6 bases outside the gene matches. The CDR3 protein is CATSLRSGSYNEQFF. The CDR3 nucleotides read TGTGCCACCAGCCTCCGTAGCGGGAGTTACAATGAGCAGTTCTTC.

Details on this clone: One end of the junction fails to match germline, which may point to a read error. V usage is TRBV19 and J usage is TRBJ2-2, with D possibly TRBD1 on 5 matching bases. Looked up from germline, CDR1 is LNHDA and CDR2 is SQIVND (reference sequence). The CDR3 extends over 13 amino acids. CDR3 coding DNA: TGTGCCAGTAGTCTAGACAGCCCCGGGGAGCTGTTTTTT. This codes for CASSLDSPGELFF.

This chain uses TRBV28 with TRBJ1-3; D gene unclear. Trimming took 4 bases from V and 0 from J, leaving 4 bases between them. Germline-derived CDR1 and CDR2 are MDHEN and SYDVKM. There are 13 residues in the CDR3. For the CDR3, the DNA is TGTGCCAGCAGTTGGGTCTCTGGAAACACCATATATTTT. This translates into CASSWVSGNTIYF.

This clone has just one count. J is TRBJ2-7 and V is TRBV6-1; D unresolved. V dropped 5 bases and J dropped 0 bases, with 11 bases sitting between them. From germline, CDR1 is MNHNS and CDR2 SASEGT. This CDR3 has 14 amino acids. The CDR3 DNA sequence: TGTGCCAGCAGTCCTACTTATGCCTCCTACGAGCAGTACTTC. It translates to CASSPTYASYEQYF.

The gene calls are TRBV7-3 and TRBJ2-3, with 13 nucleotides matching TRBD2. The V gene's germline CDR1 is SGHTA and CDR2 FQGTGA. J was trimmed by 0 bases and V by 1 base; bases with no gene match: 4. This CDR3 contains 18 residues. Here the CDR3 reads CASSLRATSGRSTDTQYF. The DNA of the CDR3 is TGTGCCAGCAGCTTAAGGGCGACTAGCGGGAGGAGCACAGATACGCAGTATTTT. The variable domain in full, completed from reference TRBV7-3 and TRBJ2-3, reads GAGVSQTPSNKVTEKGKYVELRCDPISGHTALYWYRQSLGQGPEFLIYFQGTGAADDSGLPNDRFFAVRPEGSVSTLKIQRTERGDSAVYLCASSLRATSGRSTDTQYFGPGTRLTVL.

The chain links TRBV6-4 to TRBJ2-2; D not resolved. The CDR3 is 13 residues long. Germline V gene data show CDR1 as MRHNA and CDR2 as SNTAGT. V was clipped by 3 bases and J by 8 bases, with 10 bases between them. CDR3 sequence reads: CASSETGFGELFF. Here the CDR3 DNA reads TGTGCCAGCAGTGAGACGGGTTTTGGGGAGCTGTTTTTT.

This chain joins TRBV9 and TRBJ2-2, with D perhaps TRBD2 (6 bases). Germline V lookup: CDR1 SGDLS, CDR2 YYNGEE. This CDR3 contains 15 residues. The V and J ends lost 0 bases and 6 bases respectively, with 12 bases between them. The CDR3: CASSVAGAIPGELFF. As DNA, the CDR3 is TGTGCCAGCAGCGTAGCGGGAGCGATTCCCGGGGAGCTGTTTTTT. The variable domain in full, with the rest retrieved from reference TRBV9 and TRBJ2-2, is DSGVTQTPKHLITATGQRVTLRCSPRSGDLSVYWYQQSLDQGLQFLIQYYNGEERAKGNILERFSAQQFPDLHSELNLSSLELGDSALYFCASSVAGAIPGELFFGEGSRLTVL.

This rearrangement joins TRBV7-6 to TRBJ2-3; 13 bases fit TRBD2. The CDR3 has 16 residues. V was pared by 4 bases and J by 4 bases, with 5 bases of the junction left unmatched. Germline CDR1 SGHVS, CDR2 FNYEAQ. This CDR3 reads CASSSGLAGAADTQYF. The CDR3 region has the DNA TGTGCCAGCAGCTCAGGACTAGCGGGAGCTGCAGATACGCAGTATTTT. Variable domain in full (rest from reference TRBV7-6 and TRBJ2-3): GAGVSQSPRYKVTKRGQDVALRCDPISGHVSLYWYRQALGQGPEFLTYFNYEAQQDKSGLPNDRFSAERPEGSISTLTIQRTEQRDSAMYRCASSSGLAGAADTQYFGPGTRLTVL.

V is TRBV5-1 and J is TRBJ2-1, with 10 bases lining up with TRBD2. V lost 4 bases, J lost 4 bases, and 2 bases stayed unmatched. This CDR3 region has 14 residues. Germline assignment: CDR1 SGHRS and CDR2 YFSETQ. This CDR3 reads CASSTSGTYNEQFF. The CDR3 nucleotides are TGCGCCAGCAGCACTAGCGGGACTTACAATGAGCAGTTCTTC. The variable domain in full, completed from reference TRBV5-1 and TRBJ2-1, reads KAGVTQTPRYLIKTRGQQVTLSCSPISGHRSVSWYQQTPGQGLQFLFEYFSETQRNKGNFPGRFSGRQFSNSRSEMNVSTLELGDSALYLCASSTSGTYNEQFFGPGTRLTVL.

The V and J genes are TRBV6-1 and TRBJ2-7; 7 bases agree with TRBD1. The ends lost 6 bases at V and 5 bases at J; junction bases unmatched: 10. The germline gives CDR1 MNHNS, CDR2 SASEGT. CDR3 length: 14 residues. The CDR3: CASRTTGAGHEQYF. DNA for the CDR3: TGTGCCAGCAGGACAACAGGGGCTGGCCACGAGCAGTACTTC.

This sequence joins TRBV9 and TRBJ2-3; D is ambiguous. CDR1 is SGDLS, CDR2 YYNGEE, per germline. The CDR3 runs 14 residues. V was shortened by 2 bases and J by 2 bases, with 9 bases between the two germline ends. CDR3 amino acids: CASSVAQTTDTQYF. The CDR3 DNA reads TGTGCCAGCAGCGTTGCTCAGACCACAGATACGCAGTATTTT.

About this clone: The sample has other DNA sequences that encode this CDR3 too. This sequence joins TRBV5-1 and TRBJ1-3; D not certain. V lost 4 bases, J lost 0 bases, and 14 bases lay in between. This CDR3 has 16 residues. Per the germline V gene, CDR1 is SGHRS and CDR2 is YFSETQ. For the CDR3, the DNA is TGCGCCAGCAGCATCAGCTCCCCGAGCTCTGGAAACACCATATATTTT. Its translation: CASSISSPSSGNTIYF.

In its sample, this clone was seen once. The chain joins TRBV28 to TRBJ1-1, with D perhaps TRBD1 (5 bases). Trimming cost V 7 bases and J 11 bases, with 20 bases left between them. Germline CDR1 is MDHEN and CDR2 is SYDVKM. The CDR3 runs 13 residues. CDR3 nucleotide sequence: TGTGCCAGCACCGCCGGGACTCCGCCTAGGGCTTTCTTT. This translates into CASTAGTPPRAFF.